What follows is one TCR beta chain and its context. As yet, its antigen is unknown. Treatment defined: oral pan-JAK inhibitor, 5-10 mg twice daily. Sorting of PBMCs yielded the CD4+ and CD8+ T cells. These data are taken from a study of CD8+ T cells in alopecia areata. Study overall: Severity scores in treated patients reflected the percentage of scalp affected. Findings of the study overall: There were many expanded lesional clones persisting in scalp and blood during tofacitinib. Among the top 100, expanded CD8+ clones were significantly decreased by tofacitinib, as was scalp clonality.

The V gene lost 5 bases and the J gene lost 5 bases, with 14 bases spanning the gap. The CDR3 spans 13 residues. From germline, CDR1 is GTSNPN and CDR2 SVGIG (reference sequence). RNA extraction was followed by reverse transcription into cDNA, which acted as the sequencing template. Repertoires were generated with immunoSEQ multiplex PCR, while TCRdb's copy carries only in-frame clones and drops some. The sample has fewer than 250,000 clones, approximately 56% seen once. The sequencing used CD4+ T cells sorted from blood, collected at week 4, from a patient treated with tofacitinib. This rearrangement joins TRBV30 to TRBJ2-3; D may be TRBD2 (6 bases). This receptor was identified in a human donor with alopecia areata. The CDR3 DNA reads as TGTGCCTGGGGGAGGACCTCCGGAGATACGCAGTATTTT. It is translated as CAWGRTSGDTQYF.